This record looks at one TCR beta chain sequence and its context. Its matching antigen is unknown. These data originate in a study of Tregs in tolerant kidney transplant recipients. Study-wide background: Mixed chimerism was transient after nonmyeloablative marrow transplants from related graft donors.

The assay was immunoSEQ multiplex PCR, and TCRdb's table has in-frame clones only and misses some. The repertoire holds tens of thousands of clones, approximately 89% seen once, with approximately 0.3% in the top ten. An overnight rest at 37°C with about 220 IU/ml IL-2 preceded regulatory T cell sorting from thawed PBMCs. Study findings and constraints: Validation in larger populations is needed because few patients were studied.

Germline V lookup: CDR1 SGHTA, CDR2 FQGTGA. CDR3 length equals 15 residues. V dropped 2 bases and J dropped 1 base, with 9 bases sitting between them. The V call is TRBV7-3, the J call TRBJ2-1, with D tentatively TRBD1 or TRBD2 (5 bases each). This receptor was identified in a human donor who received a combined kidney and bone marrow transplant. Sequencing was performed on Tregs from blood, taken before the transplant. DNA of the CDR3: TGTGCCAGCAGCTTAGAGGGACGGTCCTACAATGAGCAGTTCTTC. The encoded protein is CASSLEGRSYNEQFF.